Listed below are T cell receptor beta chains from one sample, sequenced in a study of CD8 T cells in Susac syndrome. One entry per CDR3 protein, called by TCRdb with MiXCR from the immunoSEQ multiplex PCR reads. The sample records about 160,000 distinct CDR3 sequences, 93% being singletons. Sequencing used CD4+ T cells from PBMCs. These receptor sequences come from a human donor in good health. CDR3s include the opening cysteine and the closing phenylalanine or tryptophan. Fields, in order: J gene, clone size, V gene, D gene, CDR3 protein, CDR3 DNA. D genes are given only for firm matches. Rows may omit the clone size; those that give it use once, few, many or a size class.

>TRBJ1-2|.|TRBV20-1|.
CSAPDRKDYGYTF
TGCAGTGCTCCCGACCGAAAAGACTATGGCTACACCTTC
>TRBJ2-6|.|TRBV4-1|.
CASSQDSRGATGANVLTF
TGCGCCAGCAGCCAAGATTCAAGGGGCGCGACTGGGGCCAACGTCCTGACTTTC
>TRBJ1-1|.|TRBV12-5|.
CATSPRHDTEAFF
TGTGCTACCAGCCCGAGACACGACACTGAAGCTTTCTTT
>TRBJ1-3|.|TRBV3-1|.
CASSQTVNSENTIYF
TGTGCCAGCAGCCAAACAGTCAACTCTGAAAACACCATATATTTT
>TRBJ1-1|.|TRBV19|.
CASTDGQVNTEAFF
TGTGCCAGTACCGATGGGCAAGTGAACACTGAAGCTTTCTTT
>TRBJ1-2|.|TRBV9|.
CASSAGVNYGYTF
TGTGCCAGCAGCGCAGGGGTTAACTATGGCTACACCTTC
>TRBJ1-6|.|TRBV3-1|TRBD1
CASSFWTGASNSPLHF
TGTGCCAGCAGCTTCTGGACAGGGGCCTCTAATTCACCCCTCCACTTT
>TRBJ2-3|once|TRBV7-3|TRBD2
CASSLSGGAFTDTQYF
TGTGCCAGCAGCCTTAGCGGGGGGGCGTTCACAGATACGCAGTATTTT
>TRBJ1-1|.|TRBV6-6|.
CASSPTGITEAFF
TGTGCCAGCAGCCCCACCGGCATAACTGAAGCTTTCTTT
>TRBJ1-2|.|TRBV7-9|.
CASSPTGFGYGYTF
TGTGCCAGCAGCCCCACAGGGTTCGGCTATGGCTACACCTTC
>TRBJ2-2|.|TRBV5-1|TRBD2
CASRVTSGAAITGELFF
TGCGCCAGCAGGGTGACTAGCGGGGCTGCGATCACCGGGGAGCTGTTTTTT
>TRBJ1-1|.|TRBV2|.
CASRVGVYTEAFF
TGTGCCAGCAGGGTCGGGGTTTACACTGAAGCTTTCTTT
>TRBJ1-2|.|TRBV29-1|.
CSVGGTRSQAVYGYTF
TGCAGCGTTGGCGGGACAAGATCTCAGGCTGTCTATGGCTACACCTTC
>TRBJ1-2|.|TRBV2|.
CASSGNYGYTF
TGTGCCAGCAGCGGCAATTATGGCTACACCTTC
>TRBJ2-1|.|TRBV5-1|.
CASSLGSATINEQFF
TGCGCCAGCAGCTTGGGTTCCGCGACGATCAATGAGCAGTTCTTC
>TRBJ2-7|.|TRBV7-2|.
CASSSLNEQYF
TGTGCCAGCAGCTCGCTAAACGAGCAGTACTTC
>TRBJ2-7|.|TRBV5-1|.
CASSLGGRGPLDEQYF
TGCGCCAGCAGCTTGGGTGGTCGAGGGCCCCTGGACGAGCAGTACTTC
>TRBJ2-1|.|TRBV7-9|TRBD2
CASSLERTSGGGNEQFF
TGTGCCAGCAGCTTAGAGCGGACTAGCGGGGGGGGGAATGAGCAGTTCTTC
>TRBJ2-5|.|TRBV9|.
CASSVAQGETQYF
TGTGCCAGCAGCGTCGCTCAGGGAGAGACCCAGTACTTC
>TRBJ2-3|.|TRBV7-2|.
CASSLVFADTQYF
TGTGCCAGCAGCTTAGTCTTTGCAGATACGCAGTATTTT
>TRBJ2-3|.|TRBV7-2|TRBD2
CASSLGRLAGGSDTQYF
TGTGCCAGCAGCCTCGGTCGACTAGCGGGGGGTTCAGATACGCAGTATTTT
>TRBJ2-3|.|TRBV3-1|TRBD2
CASSQLAGAADTQYF
TGTGCCAGCAGCCAACTAGCGGGGGCTGCAGATACGCAGTATTTT
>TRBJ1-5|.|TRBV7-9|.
CASSLGQGKDSNQPQHF
TGTGCCAGCAGCTTAGGGCAGGGGAAGGATAGCAATCAGCCCCAGCATTTT
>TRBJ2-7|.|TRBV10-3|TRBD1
CAIGQGAAYEQYF
TGTGCCATCGGACAGGGGGCAGCCTACGAGCAGTACTTC
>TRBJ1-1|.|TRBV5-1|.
CASSSEGLGAEAFF
TGCGCCAGCAGCTCGGAGGGCCTGGGCGCTGAAGCTTTCTTT
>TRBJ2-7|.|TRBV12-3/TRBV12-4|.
CTSSFGGVRGYEQYF
TGTACCAGCAGTTTTGGGGGGGTGAGGGGGTACGAGCAGTACTTC
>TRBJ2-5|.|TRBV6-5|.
CASSYQQGRETQYF
TGTGCCAGCAGTTACCAACAGGGAAGAGAGACCCAGTACTTC
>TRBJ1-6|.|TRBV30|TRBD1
CAWSAIQGAPLHF
TGTGCCTGGAGTGCGATACAGGGGGCACCCCTCCACTTT
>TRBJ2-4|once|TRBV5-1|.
CASSSGSTGLDIQYF
TGCGCCAGCAGCTCCGGGAGCACAGGGTTAGACATTCAGTACTTC
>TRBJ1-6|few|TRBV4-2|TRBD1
CASSQGQGANSPLHF
TGTGCCAGCAGCCAAGGCCAGGGGGCGAATTCACCCCTCCACTTT
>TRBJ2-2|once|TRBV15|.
CATSMASPGELFF
TGTGCCACCAGCATGGCAAGTCCCGGGGAGCTGTTTTTT
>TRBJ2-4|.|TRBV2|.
CASSELRRGSAKNIQYF
TGTGCCAGCAGTGAACTCCGGAGAGGGTCGGCCAAAAACATTCAGTACTTC
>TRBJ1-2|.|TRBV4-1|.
CASSQEWISFYGYTF
TGCGCCAGCAGCCAAGAGTGGATAAGTTTCTATGGCTACACCTTC
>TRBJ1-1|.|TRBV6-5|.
CASSWDQAREAFF
TGTGCCAGCAGTTGGGACCAAGCGAGAGAAGCTTTCTTT
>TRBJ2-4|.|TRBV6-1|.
CASSSEGRVLAKNIQYF
TGTGCCAGCAGCTCAGAGGGCCGGGTCTTAGCCAAAAACATTCAGTACTTC
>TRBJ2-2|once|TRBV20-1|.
CSARDIGTSNTGELFF
TGCAGTGCTAGAGATATAGGGACTTCGAACACCGGGGAGCTGTTTTTT
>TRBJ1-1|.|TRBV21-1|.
CASLPDRAAFTEAFF
TGTGCCAGCCTGCCCGACAGGGCGGCTTTCACTGAAGCTTTCTTT
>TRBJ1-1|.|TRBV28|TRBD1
CASSLGTANTEAFF
TGTGCCAGCAGTTTGGGGACAGCGAACACTGAAGCTTTCTTT
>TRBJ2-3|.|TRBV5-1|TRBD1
CASSLQTGVPTDTQYF
TGCGCCAGCAGCTTACAGACAGGGGTCCCCACAGATACGCAGTATTTT
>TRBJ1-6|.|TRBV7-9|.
CASSSHRANSPLHF
TGTGCCAGCAGCTCCCACAGGGCGAATTCACCCCTCCACTTT
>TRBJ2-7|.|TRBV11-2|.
CASSPRLPYEQYF
TGTGCCAGCAGCCCGCGGCTCCCCTACGAGCAGTACTTC
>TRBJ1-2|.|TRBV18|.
CASSPNGVDYGYTF
TGTGCCAGCTCCCCCAATGGGGTCGACTATGGCTACACCTTC
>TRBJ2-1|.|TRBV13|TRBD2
CASSLTSGGLGNEQFF
TGTGCCAGCAGCTTGACTAGCGGGGGGCTGGGGAATGAGCAGTTCTTC
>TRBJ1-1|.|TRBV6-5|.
CASSYSLGLNTEAFF
TGTGCCAGCAGTTACTCCCTCGGGTTGAACACTGAAGCTTTCTTT
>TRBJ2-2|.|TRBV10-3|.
CAISEEGSGELFF
TGTGCCATCAGTGAAGAGGGGTCCGGGGAGCTGTTTTTT
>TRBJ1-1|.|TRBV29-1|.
CSVGQTTEAFF
TGCAGCGTTGGACAGACCACTGAAGCTTTCTTT
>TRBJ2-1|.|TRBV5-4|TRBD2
CASSLGSSGGANEQFF
TGTGCCAGCAGCTTGGGAAGTAGCGGGGGGGCAAATGAGCAGTTCTTC
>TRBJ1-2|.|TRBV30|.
CAWSVPLAYGYTF
TGTGCCTGGAGTGTTCCCCTAGCCTATGGCTACACCTTC
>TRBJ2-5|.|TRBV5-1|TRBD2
CASSSTGTSEETQYF
TGCGCCAGCAGCTCAACCGGGACTAGTGAAGAGACCCAGTACTTC
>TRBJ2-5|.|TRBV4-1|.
CASSQSSRGGETQYF
TGCGCCAGCAGCCAATCCTCCCGGGGTGGGGAGACCCAGTACTTC
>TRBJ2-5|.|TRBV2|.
CASSEKGLETQYF
TGTGCCAGCAGTGAAAAGGGGTTGGAGACCCAGTACTTC
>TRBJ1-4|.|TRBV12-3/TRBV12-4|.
CASSSTRDGYFNEKLFF
TGTGCCAGCAGTTCAACCCGGGACGGGTACTTTAATGAAAAACTGTTTTTT
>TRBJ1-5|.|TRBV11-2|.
CASSPGSRNQPQHF
TGTGCCAGCAGCCCGGGGAGTCGCAATCAGCCCCAGCATTTT
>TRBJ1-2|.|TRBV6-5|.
CASMSSVDYGYTF
TGTGCCAGCATGAGTTCCGTCGACTATGGCTACACCTTC
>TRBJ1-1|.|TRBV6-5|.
CASSSGAGTFTEAFF
TGTGCCAGCAGTTCCGGAGCCGGGACATTCACTGAAGCTTTCTTT